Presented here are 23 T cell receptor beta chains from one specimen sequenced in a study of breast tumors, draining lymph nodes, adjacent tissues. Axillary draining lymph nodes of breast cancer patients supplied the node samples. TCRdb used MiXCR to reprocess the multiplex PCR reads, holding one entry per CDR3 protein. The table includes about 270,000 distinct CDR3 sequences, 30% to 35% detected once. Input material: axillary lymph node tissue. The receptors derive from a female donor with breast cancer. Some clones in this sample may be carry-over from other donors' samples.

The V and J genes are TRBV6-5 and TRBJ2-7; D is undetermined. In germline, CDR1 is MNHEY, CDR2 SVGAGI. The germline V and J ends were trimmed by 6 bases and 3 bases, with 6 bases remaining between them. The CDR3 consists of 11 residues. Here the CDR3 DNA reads TGTGCCAGCAGGCAGAACTACGAGCAGTACTTC. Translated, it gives CASRQNYEQYF.

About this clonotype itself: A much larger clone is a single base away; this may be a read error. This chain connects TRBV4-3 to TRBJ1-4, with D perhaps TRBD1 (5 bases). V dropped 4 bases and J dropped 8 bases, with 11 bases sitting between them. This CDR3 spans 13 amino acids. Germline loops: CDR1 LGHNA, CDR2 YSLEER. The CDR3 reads CASSLGAGEKLFF. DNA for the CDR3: TGCGCCAGCAGCCTAGGGGCAGGCGAAAAACTGTTTTTT.

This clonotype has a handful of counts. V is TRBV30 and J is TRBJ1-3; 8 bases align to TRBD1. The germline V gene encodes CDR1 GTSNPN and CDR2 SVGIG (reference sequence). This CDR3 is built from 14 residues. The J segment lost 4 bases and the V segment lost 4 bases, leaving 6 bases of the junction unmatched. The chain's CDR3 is CAWTMTGAGNTIYF. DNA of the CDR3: TGTGCCTGGACCATGACAGGGGCGGGAAACACCATATATTTT.

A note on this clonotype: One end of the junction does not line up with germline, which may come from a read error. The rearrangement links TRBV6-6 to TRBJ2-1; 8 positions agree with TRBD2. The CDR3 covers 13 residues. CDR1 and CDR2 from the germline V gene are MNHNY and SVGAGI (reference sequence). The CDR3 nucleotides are TGTGACAGCAGTCTGAGCGGGAGTGGTGAGCAGTTCTTC. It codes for CDSSLSGSGEQFF.

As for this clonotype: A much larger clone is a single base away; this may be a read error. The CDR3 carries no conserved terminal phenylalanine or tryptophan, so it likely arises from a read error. The CDR3 nucleotides are TGTGCCAGCAGCGTATCTAGCGGAGGGTACAATGAGCAGTTCCTC. This gives the protein CASSVSSGGYNEQFL. V gene TRBV7-3 combines with J gene TRBJ2-1, with 7 bases identical to TRBD2. Germline CDR1 SGHTA, CDR2 FQGTGA. The CDR3 extends over 15 amino acids. J gave up 4 bases and V 5 bases, and 8 bases lay outside the gene matches.

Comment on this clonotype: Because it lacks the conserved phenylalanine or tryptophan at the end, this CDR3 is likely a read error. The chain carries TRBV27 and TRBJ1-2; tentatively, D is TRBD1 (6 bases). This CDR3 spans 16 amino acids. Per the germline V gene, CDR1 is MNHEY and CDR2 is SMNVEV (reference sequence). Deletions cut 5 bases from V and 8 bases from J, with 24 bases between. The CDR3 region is CASSPSGQPSSRGYTI. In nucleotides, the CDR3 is TGTGCCAGCAGTCCCTCAGGACAGCCATCCTCGAGGGGCTACACCATC.

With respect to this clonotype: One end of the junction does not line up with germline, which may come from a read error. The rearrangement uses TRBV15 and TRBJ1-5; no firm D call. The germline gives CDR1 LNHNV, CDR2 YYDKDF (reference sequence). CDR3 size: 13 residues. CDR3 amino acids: CATSRFLDQPQHF. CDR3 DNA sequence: TGCGCCACCAGCAGATTTCTCGATCAGCCCCAGCATTTT. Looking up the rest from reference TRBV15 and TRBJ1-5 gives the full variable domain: DAMVIQNPRYQVTQFGKPVTLSCSQTLNHNVMYWYQQKSSQAPKLLFHYYDKDFNNEADTPDNFQSRRPNTSFCFLDIRSPGLGDTAMYLCATSRFLDQPQHFGDGTRLSIL.

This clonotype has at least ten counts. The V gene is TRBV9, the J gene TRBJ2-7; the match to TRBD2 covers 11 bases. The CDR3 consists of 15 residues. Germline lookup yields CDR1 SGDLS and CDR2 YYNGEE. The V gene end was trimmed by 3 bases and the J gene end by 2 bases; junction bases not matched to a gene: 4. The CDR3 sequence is CASSAGTSGTYEQYF. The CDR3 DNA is TGTGCCAGCAGCGCCGGGACTAGCGGTACCTACGAGCAGTACTTC.

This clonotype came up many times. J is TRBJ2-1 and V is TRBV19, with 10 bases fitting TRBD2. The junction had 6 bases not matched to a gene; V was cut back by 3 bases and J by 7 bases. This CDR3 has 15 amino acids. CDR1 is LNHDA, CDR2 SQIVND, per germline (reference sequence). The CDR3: CASSILTSGKNEQFF. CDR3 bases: TGTGCCAGTAGTATCTTAACTAGCGGGAAGAATGAGCAGTTCTTC.

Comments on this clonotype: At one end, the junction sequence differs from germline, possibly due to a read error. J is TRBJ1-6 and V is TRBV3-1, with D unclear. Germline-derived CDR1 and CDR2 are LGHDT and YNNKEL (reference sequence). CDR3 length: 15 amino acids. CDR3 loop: CASSQGRSYNSSLHF. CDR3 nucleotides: TGTGCCAGCAGCCAAGGCAGGAGTTATAATTCATCCCTCCACTTT. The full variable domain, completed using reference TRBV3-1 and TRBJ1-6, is DTAVSQTPKYLVTQMGNDKSIKCEQNLGHDTMYWYKQDSKKFLKIMFSYNNKELIINETVPNRFSPKSPDKAHLNLHINSLELGDSAVYFCASSQGRSYNSSLHFGNGTRLTVT.

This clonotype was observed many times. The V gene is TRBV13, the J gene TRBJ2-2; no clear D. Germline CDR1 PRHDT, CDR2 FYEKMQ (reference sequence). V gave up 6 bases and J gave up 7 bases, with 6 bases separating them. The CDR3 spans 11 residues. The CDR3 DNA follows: TGTGCCAGCAGGGTGGTCGGGGAGCTGTTTTTT. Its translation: CASRVVGELFF.

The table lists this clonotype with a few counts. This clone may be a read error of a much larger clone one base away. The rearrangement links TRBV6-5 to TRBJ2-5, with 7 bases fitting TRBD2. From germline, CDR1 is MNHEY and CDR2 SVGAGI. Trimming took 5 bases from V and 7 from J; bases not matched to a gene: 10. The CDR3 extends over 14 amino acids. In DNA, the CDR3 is TGTGCCAGCAGTCACGGGGGGACGGGAGGGACCCAGTACTTC. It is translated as CASSHGGTGGTQYF.

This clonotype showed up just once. CDR3: CATPASGRAPDTQYF. CDR3 bases: TGTGCGACCCCGGCTAGCGGGAGGGCCCCAGATACGCAGTATTTT. The chain employs TRBV15 and TRBJ2-3; 12 bases map to TRBD2. CDR1 and CDR2 (germline): LNHNV, YYDKDF (reference sequence). This CDR3 contains 15 residues.

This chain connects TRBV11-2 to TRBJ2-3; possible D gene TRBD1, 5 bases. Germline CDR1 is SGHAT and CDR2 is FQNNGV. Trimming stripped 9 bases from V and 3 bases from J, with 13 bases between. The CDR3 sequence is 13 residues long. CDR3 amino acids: CASKRGFTDTQYF. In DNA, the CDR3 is TGTGCCAGTAAAAGGGGTTTTACAGATACGCAGTATTTT.

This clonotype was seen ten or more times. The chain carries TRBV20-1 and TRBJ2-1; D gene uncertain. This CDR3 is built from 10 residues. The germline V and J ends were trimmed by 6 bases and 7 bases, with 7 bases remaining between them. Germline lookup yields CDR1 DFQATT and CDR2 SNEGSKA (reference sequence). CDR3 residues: CSAARNEQFF. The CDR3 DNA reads TGCAGTGCCGCCCGTAATGAGCAGTTCTTC.

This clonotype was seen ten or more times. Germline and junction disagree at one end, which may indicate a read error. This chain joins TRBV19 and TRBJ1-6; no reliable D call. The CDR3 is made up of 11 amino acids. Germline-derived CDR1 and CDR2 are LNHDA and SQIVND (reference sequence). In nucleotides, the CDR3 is TGTGCCAGTAGGGGGAATTCACCCCCCCACTTT. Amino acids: CASRGNSPPHF.

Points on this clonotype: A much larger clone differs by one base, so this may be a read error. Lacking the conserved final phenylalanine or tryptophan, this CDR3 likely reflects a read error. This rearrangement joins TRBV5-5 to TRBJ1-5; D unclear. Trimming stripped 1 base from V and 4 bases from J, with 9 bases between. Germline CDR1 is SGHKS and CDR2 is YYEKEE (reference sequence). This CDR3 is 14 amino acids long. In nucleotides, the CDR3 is TGTGCCAGCAGCTTGCGCCCGGAGAATCAGCCCCAGCATCTT. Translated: CASSLRPENQPQHL.

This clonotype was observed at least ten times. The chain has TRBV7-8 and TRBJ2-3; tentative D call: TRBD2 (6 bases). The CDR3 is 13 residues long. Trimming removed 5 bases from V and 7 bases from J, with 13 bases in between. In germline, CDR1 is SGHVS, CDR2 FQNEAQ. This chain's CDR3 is CASSLEGGHTQYF. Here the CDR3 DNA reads TGTGCCAGCAGCCTGGAGGGCGGGCATACGCAGTATTTT.

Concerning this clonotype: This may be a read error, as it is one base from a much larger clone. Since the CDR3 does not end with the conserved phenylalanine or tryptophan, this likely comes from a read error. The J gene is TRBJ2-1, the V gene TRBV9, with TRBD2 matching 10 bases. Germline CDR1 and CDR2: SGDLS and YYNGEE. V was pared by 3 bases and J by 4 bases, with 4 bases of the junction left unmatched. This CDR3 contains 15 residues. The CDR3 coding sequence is TGTGCCAGCAGCGGACTAGCGGGCCTATACAATGAGCAGTTCCTC. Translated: CASSGLAGLYNEQFL.

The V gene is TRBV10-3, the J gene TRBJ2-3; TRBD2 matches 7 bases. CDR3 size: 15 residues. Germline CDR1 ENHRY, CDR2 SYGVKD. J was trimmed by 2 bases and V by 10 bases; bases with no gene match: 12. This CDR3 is CASTGGRSLTDTQYF. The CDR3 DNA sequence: TGTGCCAGCACGGGGGGTAGGTCGCTCACAGATACGCAGTATTTT.

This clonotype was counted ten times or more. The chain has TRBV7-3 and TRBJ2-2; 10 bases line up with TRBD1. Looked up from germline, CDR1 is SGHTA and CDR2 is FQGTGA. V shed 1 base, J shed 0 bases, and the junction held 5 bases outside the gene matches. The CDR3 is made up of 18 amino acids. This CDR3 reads CASSLRGTGASNTGELFF. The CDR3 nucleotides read TGTGCCAGCAGCTTAAGAGGGACAGGGGCTTCGAACACCGGGGAGCTGTTTTTT.

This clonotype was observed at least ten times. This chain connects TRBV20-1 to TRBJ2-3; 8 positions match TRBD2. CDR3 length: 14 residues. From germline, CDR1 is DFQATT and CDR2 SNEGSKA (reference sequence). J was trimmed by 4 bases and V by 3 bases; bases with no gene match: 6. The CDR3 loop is CSARRAGAADTQYF. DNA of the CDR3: TGCAGTGCTAGGCGAGCGGGAGCCGCAGATACGCAGTATTTT.

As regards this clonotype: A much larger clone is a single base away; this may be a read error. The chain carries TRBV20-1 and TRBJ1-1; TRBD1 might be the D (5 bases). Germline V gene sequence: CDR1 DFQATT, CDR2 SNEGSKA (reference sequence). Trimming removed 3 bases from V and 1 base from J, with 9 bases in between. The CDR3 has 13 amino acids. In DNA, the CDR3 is TGCAGTGCTAGGGTGGGGGAGAACACTGAAGCTTTCTTT. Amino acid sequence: CSARVGENTEAFF.